What follows are 25 T cell receptor beta chains derived from one specimen sequenced in a study of neurological immune-mediated disorders. TCRdb reprocessed the 5' RACE reads via MiXCR and lists one record per CDR3 protein. The sample lists 75,000 to 85,000 distinct CDR3 sequences, under 20% occurring once. The specimen sequenced was PBMCs. These receptor sequences come from a woman aged 40 to 49 in good health.

The chain recombines TRBV5-1 with TRBJ2-3; weak D call: TRBD2 (5 bases). Deletions cut 7 bases from V and 1 base from J, with 7 bases between. CDR1 and CDR2 (germline): SGHRS, YFSETQ. The CDR3 loop spans 12 amino acids. This CDR3 reads CASEGGTDTQYF. Here the CDR3 DNA reads TGCGCCAGCGAGGGTGGCACAGATACGCAGTATTTT.

This clonotype was counted ten times or more. The chain recombines TRBV28 with TRBJ1-3, with D tentatively TRBD1 (5 bases). Germline CDR1 MDHEN, CDR2 SYDVKM. This CDR3 is 15 amino acids long. The germline V and J ends were trimmed by 5 bases and 4 bases, with 15 bases remaining between them. The DNA for the CDR3 is TGTGCCAGCAGTGTTGAGAGGGGTGCAGGAAACACCATATATTTT. Translated, it gives CASSVERGAGNTIYF.

In its sample, this clonotype was seen many times. This rearrangement joins TRBV9 to TRBJ1-5; perhaps TRBD1 as D (5 bases). The V gene lost 5 bases and the J gene lost 4 bases, with 25 bases spanning the gap. The CDR3 totals 18 residues. Germline-derived CDR1 and CDR2 are SGDLS and YYNGEE. The CDR3 bases are TGTGCCAGCAGGAAAGGACATATCAAAGGTTGGCTAAATCAGCCCCAGCATTTT. Protein sequence: CASRKGHIKGWLNQPQHF.

Ten or more counts support this clonotype. The CDR3 sequence: CSAIRTGTYNEQFF. In nucleotides, the CDR3 is TGCAGTGCTATCAGGACAGGGACCTACAATGAGCAGTTCTTC. The rearrangement joins TRBV20-1 to TRBJ2-1; TRBD1 agrees at 8 bases. Per germline, CDR1 DFQATT and CDR2 SNEGSKA (reference sequence). The CDR3 consists of 14 residues. V lost 4 bases to trimming and J lost 2 bases; unmatched junction nucleotides: 4.

This clonotype came up a few times. The chain joins TRBV28 to TRBJ2-3; no clear D gene. The germline V gene encodes CDR1 MDHEN and CDR2 SYDVKM. CDR3 length equals 14 residues. V gave up 4 bases and J gave up 5 bases, with 13 bases separating them. Here the CDR3 reads CASSSTPEIDTQYF. In nucleotides, the CDR3 is TGTGCCAGCAGTTCTACACCGGAGATAGATACGCAGTATTTT.

This clonotype was observed many times. The V call is TRBV5-1, the J call TRBJ2-7; D uncertain. V was pared by 8 bases and J by 0 bases, with 12 bases between. This CDR3 spans 13 amino acids. CDR1 is SGHRS and CDR2 is YFSETQ in the germline V gene. CDR3 sequence reads: CARRNSPSYEQYV. The CDR3, as DNA: TGCGCCAGAAGGAACTCCCCCTCCTACGAGCAGTACGTC.

This clonotype was counted ten times or more. The chain joins TRBV12-3 or TRBV12-4 to TRBJ2-3; TRBD2 matches 11 bases. The CDR3 consists of 17 residues. Germline trimming cut 4 bases from V and 2 bases from J; bases unmatched to any gene: 8. CDR3 in DNA: TGTGCCAGCAGTTCCCCTTTAGCGGGGGGGCCCACAGATACGCAGTATTTT. Protein product: CASSSPLAGGPTDTQYF.

This clonotype was counted many times. The genes are TRBV5-1 and TRBJ2-5; the D gene is possibly TRBD1 (5 bases). The germline CDR1 and CDR2 sequences are SGHRS and YFSETQ. V lost 4 bases and J 1 base, leaving 11 bases between the germline ends. The CDR3 runs 14 residues. The chain's CDR3 is CASSLDDSQETQYF. CDR3 nucleotides: TGCGCCAGCAGCCTTGATGACAGCCAAGAGACCCAGTACTTC.

There are many counts of this clonotype. The V call is TRBV20-1, the J call TRBJ2-5, with a possible D match to TRBD1 (5 bases). The CDR3 covers 12 residues. Germline V gene lookup returns CDR1 DFQATT and CDR2 SNEGSKA (reference sequence). V was shortened by 3 bases and J by 3 bases, with 8 bases between the two germline ends. CDR3 nucleotides: TGCAGTGCTAGGGCCAGGGAAGAGACCCAGTACTTC. Protein product: CSARAREETQYF.

Ten or more counts support this clonotype. This chain uses TRBV7-8 with TRBJ1-5; D remains unclear. CDR3 length: 15 amino acids. V lost 4 bases to trimming and J lost 4 bases, with 14 bases between them. Per the germline V gene, CDR1 is SGHVS and CDR2 is FQNEAQ. The CDR3 is CASSSLREINQPQHF. The DNA of the CDR3 is TGTGCCAGCAGCTCCCTTAGGGAGATAAATCAGCCCCAGCATTTT.

The sample holds many counts of this clonotype. V and J are TRBV7-2 and TRBJ1-4, with a tentative D call TRBD1 (5 bases). The V gene's germline CDR1 is SGHTA and CDR2 FQGNSA. V shed 5 bases and J shed 5 bases, with 15 bases lying between them. This CDR3 has 15 amino acids. The CDR3 region is CASSQDGGENEKLFF. In nucleotides, the CDR3 is TGTGCCAGCAGCCAGGACGGAGGGGAAAATGAAAAACTGTTTTTT.

In its sample, this clonotype was seen many times. V is TRBV20-1 and J is TRBJ1-2; 8 bases agree with TRBD1. V lost 3 bases, J lost 3 bases, and 6 bases stayed unmatched. The CDR3 consists of 14 residues. Germline V CDR1 and CDR2: DFQATT, SNEGSKA (reference sequence). For the CDR3, the DNA is TGCAGTGCTAGTCCCGGACAGGGCGACTATGGCTACACCTTC. Translating gives CSASPGQGDYGYTF.

Ten or more counts support this clonotype. The chain recombines TRBV5-1 with TRBJ2-7; no definite D call. CDR3 size: 12 residues. V dropped 0 bases and J dropped 3 bases, with 4 bases sitting between them. The germline V gene has CDR1 SGHRS and CDR2 YFSETQ. DNA of the CDR3: TGCGCCAGCAGCTTGGGCGACTACGAGCAGTACTTC. It encodes CASSLGDYEQYF. Full variable domain (outside the CDR3, taken from reference TRBV5-1 and TRBJ2-7): KAGVTQTPRYLIKTRGQQVTLSCSPISGHRSVSWYQQTPGQGLQFLFEYFSETQRNKGNFPGRFSGRQFSNSRSEMNVSTLELGDSALYLCASSLGDYEQYFGPGTRLTVT.

This clonotype showed up many times. The V call is TRBV5-1, the J call TRBJ2-5; D remains unclear. Germline CDR1 reads SGHRS; CDR2 reads YFSETQ. This CDR3 is built from 14 residues. The V and J ends lost 0 bases and 2 bases respectively, with 8 bases between them. The CDR3 sequence is CASSLGAAQETQYF. CDR3 DNA sequence: TGCGCCAGCAGCTTGGGGGCGGCTCAAGAGACCCAGTACTTC. Looking up the rest from reference TRBV5-1 and TRBJ2-5 gives the full variable domain: KAGVTQTPRYLIKTRGQQVTLSCSPISGHRSVSWYQQTPGQGLQFLFEYFSETQRNKGNFPGRFSGRQFSNSRSEMNVSTLELGDSALYLCASSLGAAQETQYFGPGTRLLVL.

This clonotype was seen once. V and J are TRBV12-3 or TRBV12-4 and TRBJ2-6; D is uncertain. The CDR3 runs to 14 residues. Trimming stripped 3 bases from V and 0 bases from J, with 3 bases between. CDR3 in amino acids: CASSLTSGANVLTF. CDR3 nucleotides: TGTGCCAGCAGTTTGACCTCTGGGGCCAACGTCCTGACTTTC.

The chain joins TRBV6-2 or TRBV6-3 to TRBJ2-2; no firm D call. V gave up 5 bases and J gave up 4 bases, with 11 bases separating them. CDR1 is MNHEY, CDR2 SVGEGT, per germline. The length of the CDR3 is 14 residues. The CDR3 nucleotides are TGTGCCAGCAGTCGTGGGGTGGGCACCGGGGAGCTGTTTTTT. Amino acids: CASSRGVGTGELFF.

This sequence joins TRBV20-1 and TRBJ2-7; the match to TRBD1 covers 7 bases. CDR1 is DFQATT, CDR2 SNEGSKA, per germline (reference sequence). The V and J ends lost 3 bases and 3 bases, in that order; junction bases with no gene match: 8. The CDR3 runs 14 residues. The CDR3 region is CSARSLAGGYEQYF. CDR3 DNA: TGCAGTGCTAGGAGCCTCGCAGGGGGCTACGAGCAGTACTTC.

This clonotype was seen ten or more times. The V and J genes are TRBV5-5 and TRBJ2-2; D gene unclear. The length of the CDR3 is 14 residues. Germline V gene lookup returns CDR1 SGHKS and CDR2 YYEKEE (reference sequence). Between the trimmed V and J ends, which lost 0 bases and 5 bases, there was a span of 8 bases. This chain's CDR3 is CASSLESLTGELFF. As DNA, the CDR3 is TGTGCCAGCAGCTTGGAATCCTTAACCGGGGAGCTGTTTTTT.

This clonotype was found many times. The V and J genes are TRBV5-1 and TRBJ2-2, with 7 bases that match TRBD1. CDR1 SGHRS and CDR2 YFSETQ come from the germline V gene. The ends lost 4 bases at V and 0 bases at J; junction bases unmatched: 6. This CDR3 region has 16 residues. CDR3 residues: CASSLTGVPNTGELFF. The CDR3 DNA reads TGCGCCAGCAGCCTAACAGGGGTGCCGAACACCGGGGAGCTGTTTTTT.

This clonotype was picked up many times. The J gene is TRBJ2-2, the V gene TRBV5-1, with D possibly TRBD1 on 5 matching bases. Germline V gene sequence: CDR1 SGHRS, CDR2 YFSETQ. The CDR3 has 16 residues. The V end was cut by 4 bases, the J end by 2 bases, with 15 bases between. The CDR3 DNA reads as TGCGCCAGCAGCCTTACAGGAGACCTTAACACCGGGGAGCTGTTTTTT. Protein sequence: CASSLTGDLNTGELFF.

The J gene is TRBJ2-2, the V gene TRBV6-5; TRBD1 is a possible D gene (5 bases). Germline V lookup: CDR1 MNHEY, CDR2 SVGAGI. Trimming shortened V by 0 bases and J by 1 base, and 18 bases separated the two germline ends. The CDR3 contains 19 residues. The CDR3 DNA reads as TGTGCCAGCAGTTACTCGAGACGCTGGGGCAGCCTGAACACCGGGGAGCTGTTTTTT. Translated: CASSYSRRWGSLNTGELFF.

There are many counts of this clonotype. The chain couples TRBV10-3 to TRBJ2-5, with D unclear. The V end was cut by 2 bases, the J end by 2 bases, with 9 bases between. Per the germline V gene, CDR1 is ENHRY and CDR2 is SYGVKD. CDR3 size: 14 residues. CDR3 amino acids: CAISEQESQETQYF. The CDR3 DNA sequence: TGTGCCATCAGTGAGCAGGAGTCTCAAGAGACCCAGTACTTC.

The table lists this clonotype with many counts. The chain employs TRBV7-9 and TRBJ2-3; TRBD2 might be the D (5 bases). The germline V and J ends were trimmed by 3 bases and 14 bases, with 18 bases remaining between them. CDR1 is SEHNR, CDR2 FQNEAQ, per germline (reference sequence). CDR3 length: 13 residues. Here the CDR3 DNA reads TGTGCCAGCAGCTTGGGGTTGGACTCCCCCAGGTATTTT. This codes for CASSLGLDSPRYF.

This clonotype was seen only a few times. This chain uses TRBV5-1 with TRBJ2-3; 9 bases are a match to TRBD1. The CDR3 consists of 15 residues. J lost 4 bases, V lost 0 bases, and 3 bases had no gene match. Germline CDR1 SGHRS, CDR2 YFSETQ. The CDR3 DNA reads TGCGCCAGCAGCTTGGGGACAGGGGCAGCAGATACGCAGTATTTT. Protein product: CASSLGTGAADTQYF.

This clonotype appeared a single time. V and J are TRBV20-1 and TRBJ2-1; 8 positions agree with TRBD2. The CDR3 contains 14 residues. Trimming at V came to 6 bases and at J to 4 bases, leaving 8 bases not matched to a gene. Germline CDR1 and CDR2: DFQATT and SNEGSKA (reference sequence). For the CDR3, the DNA is TGCAGTGCCTACGGGGGGGATGAATACAATGAGCAGTTCTTC. Translated, it gives CSAYGGDEYNEQFF.